What follows are 31 T cell receptor beta chains derived from one specimen sequenced in a study of vaccination effects on CD4 cells after COVID-19 (dated by TCRdb to 2022 to 2024). These TCRs are of unknown antigen specificity. To identify antigen-specific CD4+ T cell clonotypes by their expansion, the ViraFEST assay first stimulated PBMC with viral peptide pools and then applied TCR sequencing. After more than nine days of culture, CD4+ T cells were isolated with the EasySep CD4+ T cell isolation kit. Two doses of either the BNT162b2 or the mRNA-1273 mRNA SARS-CoV-2 vaccine were administered to participants. Library preparation employed the immunoSEQ multiplex PCR assay. TCRdb's version of the immuneACCESS table is confined to in-frame rearrangements and falls short of the full clone set. An unresolved V gene accounts for under half of the shortfall where checked; the remainder is of unknown origin. The sample includes approximately 25,000 clones, with approximately 69% observed a single time. The ten largest clonotypes hold over 8% of the sample.

The sample in question was CD4+ T cells from PBMCs cultured with SARS-CoV-2 spike peptides, obtained after COVID-19 vaccination. The sample's cell subset or site label, in plain terms: SARS-CoV-2 spike overlapping peptide pool stimulation. The receptors were gathered from a human donor who received a COVID-19 vaccine.

The genes are TRBV7-2 and TRBJ2-3; 12 bases map to TRBD2. V shed 0 bases, J shed 4 bases, and the junction held 5 bases outside the gene matches. The CDR3 loop spans 17 amino acids. The germline V gene has CDR1 SGHTA and CDR2 FQGNSA. CDR3 in amino acids: CASSLAPSGGGADTQYF. In DNA, the CDR3 is TGTGCCAGCAGCTTAGCCCCTAGCGGGGGGGGCGCAGATACGCAGTATTTT.

The CDR3 reads CASSPSGTELNYGYTF. For the CDR3, the DNA is TGTGCCAGTAGCCCCTCCGGGACCGAGTTAAACTATGGCTACACCTTC. The chain joins TRBV19 to TRBJ1-2; perhaps TRBD1 as D (5 bases). The CDR3 is 16 residues long. V shed 6 bases and J shed 2 bases, with 19 bases lying between them. Germline V lookup: CDR1 LNHDA, CDR2 SQIVND (reference sequence).

The chain links TRBV11-2 to TRBJ1-5; tentatively, D is TRBD1 (5 bases). Germline CDR1 SGHAT, CDR2 FQNNGV. V was shortened by 6 bases and J by 3 bases, with 12 bases between the two germline ends. This CDR3 is built from 14 residues. CDR3 DNA sequence: TGTGCCAGCAGGAGAACAGGAGCCAATCAGCCCCAGCATTTT. Translated, it gives CASRRTGANQPQHF.

The chain recombines TRBV18 with TRBJ1-1; D is undetermined. CDR1 and CDR2 from the germline V gene are KGHSH and LQKENI. The length of the CDR3 is 15 residues. The V end was cut by 0 bases, the J end by 1 base, with 9 bases between. The CDR3 bases are TGTGCCAGCTCACCACCTTCGGCCCGGAACACTGAAGCTTTCTTT. It translates to CASSPPSARNTEAFF.

This clone was picked up a small number of times. This rearrangement joins TRBV10-1 to TRBJ1-1; unclear D gene. CDR3 length: 13 amino acids. V lost 3 bases to trimming and J lost 1 base, with 6 bases between them. In germline, CDR1 is WNHNN, CDR2 SYGVQD (reference sequence). This CDR3 is CASSDWGNTEAFF. The DNA for the CDR3 is TGCGCCAGCAGTGATTGGGGGAACACTGAAGCTTTCTTT.

This rearrangement joins TRBV4-1 to TRBJ1-4, with 7 bases aligning to TRBD1. The J segment lost 7 bases and the V segment lost 6 bases, leaving 5 bases of the junction unmatched. This CDR3 region has 13 residues. Germline values: CDR1 MGHRA, CDR2 YSYEKL. CDR3 protein: CASSDRDVEKLFF. The CDR3 bases are TGCGCCAGCAGTGACAGGGATGTTGAAAAACTGTTTTTT.

The chain joins TRBV6-5 to TRBJ1-1; TRBD1 agrees at 8 bases. Germline CDR1 is MNHEY and CDR2 is SVGAGI. After removal of 6 bases from V and 6 bases from J, the junction contained 9 bases not matched to a gene. The CDR3 sequence is 14 residues long. In DNA, the CDR3 is TGTGCCAGCAGAGGCCTCGACAGGGGAGCTGAAGCTTTCTTT. This translates into CASRGLDRGAEAFF.

This chain uses TRBV5-1 with TRBJ1-2, with TRBD1 matching 8 bases. Germline CDR1 and CDR2: SGHRS and YFSETQ. This CDR3 has 13 amino acids. V lost 3 bases and J lost 5; bases outside the gene matches: 3. The DNA for the CDR3 is TGCGCCAGCAGCTCCGGACAGGGATATGGCTACACCTTC. Translated: CASSSGQGYGYTF.

In its sample, this clone was seen a few times. The chain combines TRBV9 with TRBJ2-5; 7 bases agree with TRBD2. CDR3 length: 15 amino acids. Germline loops: CDR1 SGDLS, CDR2 YYNGEE. V lost 3 bases, J lost 5 bases, and 10 bases stayed unmatched. The CDR3 sequence: CASSAGTIPRETQYF. In nucleotides, the CDR3 is TGTGCCAGCAGCGCAGGGACTATCCCCCGCGAGACCCAGTACTTC.

This chain uses TRBV7-9 with TRBJ1-2, with D unresolved. The CDR3 runs 14 residues. The germline CDR1 and CDR2 sequences are SEHNR and FQNEAQ (reference sequence). Trimming took 7 bases from V and 0 from J, leaving 12 bases between them. CDR3 residues: CASNRDAPNYGYTF. CDR3 bases: TGTGCCAGCAACCGCGACGCCCCTAACTATGGCTACACCTTC.

This rearrangement joins TRBV6-5 to TRBJ1-1, with D unclear. Trimming removed 0 bases at V and 7 bases at J, with 12 bases between. Germline V CDR1 and CDR2: MNHEY, SVGAGI. The CDR3 covers 14 residues. The CDR3 reads CASSYSRSAFEAFF. In DNA, the CDR3 is TGTGCCAGCAGTTACTCGAGAAGTGCGTTTGAAGCTTTCTTT.

This clone turned up a few times. The gene calls are TRBV27 and TRBJ2-3, with D maybe TRBD1 (6 bases). The CDR3 contains 14 residues. The germline V gene encodes CDR1 MNHEY and CDR2 SMNVEV (reference sequence). V was shortened by 6 bases and J by 1 base, with 11 bases between the two germline ends. CDR3 loop: CASSAGVGTDTQYF. DNA for the CDR3: TGTGCCAGCAGCGCAGGGGTGGGCACAGATACGCAGTATTTT.

This rearrangement joins TRBV24-1 to TRBJ1-1; maybe TRBD1 (6 bases). The V gene lost 7 bases and the J gene lost 1 base, with 6 bases spanning the gap. Germline-derived CDR1 and CDR2 are KGHDR and SFDVKD. This CDR3 spans 12 amino acids. In DNA form, the CDR3 reads TGTGCCACCAGGGGACAGAACACTGAAGCTTTCTTT. Translation: CATRGQNTEAFF.

DNA of the CDR3: TGTGCCAGCCGCCCTCTCCCGGGAGGATTTAGCTATGGCTACACCTTC. Translated, it gives CASRPLPGGFSYGYTF. This chain links TRBV11-2 with TRBJ1-2; D unresolved. Trimming cost V 8 bases and J 4 bases, with 23 bases left between them. This CDR3 contains 16 residues. Per the germline V gene, CDR1 is SGHAT and CDR2 is FQNNGV.

J is TRBJ1-1 and V is TRBV5-1; 7 nucleotides agree with TRBD1. Germline CDR1 SGHRS, CDR2 YFSETQ. The J segment lost 2 bases and the V segment lost 4 bases, leaving 2 bases of the junction unmatched. The CDR3 covers 13 residues. CDR3 in DNA: TGCGCCAGCAGCCGGACAGGCAACACTGAAGCTTTCTTT. Translation gives CASSRTGNTEAFF.

The chain links TRBV9 to TRBJ2-7; D is unclear. The CDR3 consists of 13 residues. V lost 4 bases, J lost 1 base, and 9 bases lay in between. The germline CDR1 and CDR2 sequences are SGDLS and YYNGEE. CDR3 residues: CASSPSWSYEQYF. The CDR3 DNA reads TGTGCCAGCAGCCCATCTTGGTCCTACGAGCAGTACTTC. Full variable domain (remainder filled in from reference TRBV9 and TRBJ2-7): DSGVTQTPKHLITATGQRVTLRCSPRSGDLSVYWYQQSLDQGLQFLIQYYNGEERAKGNILERFSAQQFPDLHSELNLSSLELGDSALYFCASSPSWSYEQYFGPGTRLTVT.

The chain has TRBV4-2 and TRBJ1-6; D is uncertain. This CDR3 is built from 15 residues. The germline CDR1 and CDR2 sequences are LGHNA and YNFKEQ. Trimming took 4 bases from V and 5 from J, leaving 12 bases between them. The CDR3 DNA sequence: TGTGCCAGCAGCCCCTTAACCCCAGATAATTCACCCCTCCACTTT. It is translated as CASSPLTPDNSPLHF.

V gene TRBV9 combines with J gene TRBJ2-1; 7 bases fit TRBD2. CDR1 and CDR2 from the germline V gene are SGDLS and YYNGEE. The CDR3 loop spans 19 amino acids. V gave up 0 bases and J gave up 6 bases; unmatched junction bases: 18. The chain's CDR3 is CASSVALVNSGTTRNEQFF. The CDR3 DNA reads as TGTGCCAGCAGCGTAGCGCTCGTCAACTCAGGGACTACCCGCAATGAGCAGTTCTTC.

This chain links TRBV12-5 with TRBJ1-2, with D perhaps matching TRBD1 (5 bases). The CDR3 runs to 18 residues. CDR1 and CDR2 from the germline V gene are LGHNT and FRNRAP. V shed 3 bases and J shed 4 bases, with 24 bases lying between them. The CDR3 coding sequence is TGTGCTAGTGGTTTTATCCAGGGCGGGTTGAACCTTGGCTATGGCTACACCTTC. Its protein is CASGFIQGGLNLGYGYTF.

CDR3 in DNA: TGCGCCAGCAGCCAAGAGGGACAGGGTGCCCAGCCCCAGCATTTT. This encodes CASSQEGQGAQPQHF. J is TRBJ1-5 and V is TRBV4-1; 9 bases fit TRBD1. Losses at the gene ends were 0 bases for V and 7 bases for J; bases not matched to a gene: 4. CDR1 and CDR2 from the germline V gene are MGHRA and YSYEKL. The CDR3 runs 15 residues.

This chain connects TRBV29-1 to TRBJ2-2, with TRBD2 matching over 8 bases. Germline-derived CDR1 and CDR2 are SQVTM and ANQGSEA. The trim removed 1 base at V and 6 bases at J, leaving 7 bases unmatched. This CDR3 spans 15 amino acids. CDR3 residues: CSVEAGGPGAGELFF. In DNA, the CDR3 is TGCAGCGTTGAAGCGGGAGGGCCGGGGGCCGGGGAGCTGTTTTTT.

The V gene is TRBV5-1, the J gene TRBJ2-5; 7 nucleotides match TRBD2. CDR3 length: 15 amino acids. With V trimmed by 4 bases and J by 5 bases, 11 bases remained unmatched. Germline assignment: CDR1 SGHRS and CDR2 YFSETQ. CDR3 coding DNA: TGCGCCAGCAGCGACACTAGCGCCGTCCGGGAGACCCAGTACTTC. This translates into CASSDTSAVRETQYF.

The chain employs TRBV14 and TRBJ2-3; 8 bases map to TRBD2. J gave up 2 bases and V 6 bases, and 10 bases lay outside the gene matches. The CDR3 loop spans 16 amino acids. From germline, CDR1 is SGHDN and CDR2 FVKESK. CDR3 region: CASRDTLAGPTDTQYF. The CDR3 bases are TGTGCCAGCAGGGATACTTTAGCGGGACCCACAGATACGCAGTATTTT.

V usage is TRBV19 and J usage is TRBJ2-3; 11 nucleotides align to TRBD2. In germline, CDR1 is LNHDA, CDR2 SQIVND (reference sequence). CDR3 length equals 13 residues. V trimming: 6 bases; J trimming: 4 bases; junction bases outside the gene matches: 0. For the CDR3, the DNA is TGTGCCAGTAGACTAGCGGGAGCAGATACGCAGTATTTT. It encodes CASRLAGADTQYF.

The chain recombines TRBV11-3 with TRBJ2-7, with 10 nucleotides matching TRBD2. This CDR3 has 14 residues. CDR1 is SGHNT and CDR2 is YENEEA in the germline V gene. J was trimmed by 1 base and V by 5 bases; bases with no gene match: 2. CDR3 nucleotide sequence: TGTGCCAGCAGCCCGACTAGCGGGTCCTACGAGCAGTACTTC. It translates to CASSPTSGSYEQYF.

The genes are TRBV29-1 and TRBJ2-3; the match to TRBD2 covers 11 bases. With 7 bases clipped from V and 4 bases from J, the junction kept 7 bases outside the gene matches. CDR1 is SQVTM, CDR2 ANQGSEA, per germline. CDR3 length: 14 amino acids. In DNA, the CDR3 is TGCAGCGGACGGACTAGCGGGTTGTCAGATACGCAGTATTTT. Amino acid sequence: CSGRTSGLSDTQYF.

The chain employs TRBV7-9 and TRBJ1-1; D is perhaps TRBD1 (6 bases). The CDR3 has 14 residues. The V end lost 3 bases, the J end lost 5 bases, and 13 bases lay between the germline ends. CDR1 is SEHNR and CDR2 is FQNEAQ in the germline V gene (reference sequence). In DNA form, the CDR3 reads TGTGCCAGCAGCTTGGGGGGGGCGCGGACTGAAGCTTTCTTT. Its protein product is CASSLGGARTEAFF. The full variable domain, completed using reference TRBV7-9 and TRBJ1-1, is DTGVSQNPRHKITKRGQNVTFRCDPISEHNRLYWYRQTLGQGPEFLTYFQNEAQLEKSRLLSDRFSAERPKGSFSTLEIQRTEQGDSAMYLCASSLGGARTEAFFGQGTRLTVV.

This clone was seen more than once but under ten times. This chain connects TRBV5-8 to TRBJ2-4; maybe TRBD1 (5 bases). The CDR3 is 15 residues long. V was clipped by 1 base and J by 0 bases, with 8 bases between them. Looked up from germline, CDR1 is SGHTS and CDR2 is YDEGEE. CDR3 nucleotides: TGTGCCAGCAGCTTGATGGGGCTAGCCAAAAACATTCAGTACTTC. It specifies CASSLMGLAKNIQYF.

This clone turned up a few times. V gene TRBV28 combines with J gene TRBJ1-5; D is uncertain. Trimming shortened V by 4 bases and J by 8 bases, and 6 bases separated the two germline ends. Germline V CDR1 and CDR2: MDHEN, SYDVKM. CDR3 size: 11 residues. The CDR3 sequence is CASSSGKPQHF. CDR3 DNA sequence: TGTGCCAGCAGTTCGGGGAAGCCCCAGCATTTT.

This chain uses TRBV18 with TRBJ1-3, with D possibly TRBD1 on 6 matching bases. Germline V gene lookup returns CDR1 KGHSH and CDR2 LQKENI. The V end was cut by 1 base, the J end by 2 bases, with 9 bases between. The CDR3 runs 15 residues. The CDR3 DNA sequence: TGTGCCAGCTCACCACGTCAGGGGCCTGGAAACACCATATATTTT. It codes for CASSPRQGPGNTIYF. Full variable domain (missing parts from reference TRBV18 and TRBJ1-3): NAGVMQNPRHLVRRRGQEARLRCSPMKGHSHVYWYRQLPEEGLKFMVYLQKENIIDESGMPKERFSAEFPKEGPSILRIQQVVRGDSAAYFCASSPRQGPGNTIYFGEGSWLTVV.

This clone was found once. The chain recombines TRBV29-1 with TRBJ2-7; D is undetermined. Per germline, CDR1 SQVTM and CDR2 ANQGSEA. CDR3 length: 12 residues. V was clipped by 7 bases and J by 5 bases, with 15 bases between them. Here the CDR3 reads CSGRASGDEQYF. CDR3 DNA sequence: TGCAGCGGCCGGGCCTCAGGCGACGAGCAGTACTTC.